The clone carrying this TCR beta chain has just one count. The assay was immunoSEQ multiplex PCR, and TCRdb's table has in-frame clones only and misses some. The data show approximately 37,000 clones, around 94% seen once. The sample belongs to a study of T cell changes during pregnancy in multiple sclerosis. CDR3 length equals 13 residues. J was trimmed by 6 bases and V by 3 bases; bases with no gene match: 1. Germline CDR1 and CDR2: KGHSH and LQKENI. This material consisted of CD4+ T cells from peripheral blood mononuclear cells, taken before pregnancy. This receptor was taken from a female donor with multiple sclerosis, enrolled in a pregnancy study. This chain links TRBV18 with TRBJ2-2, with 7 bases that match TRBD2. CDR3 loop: CASSPTSPGELFF. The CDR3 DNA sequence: TGTGCCAGCTCACCGACTAGCCCCGGGGAGCTGTTTTTT.